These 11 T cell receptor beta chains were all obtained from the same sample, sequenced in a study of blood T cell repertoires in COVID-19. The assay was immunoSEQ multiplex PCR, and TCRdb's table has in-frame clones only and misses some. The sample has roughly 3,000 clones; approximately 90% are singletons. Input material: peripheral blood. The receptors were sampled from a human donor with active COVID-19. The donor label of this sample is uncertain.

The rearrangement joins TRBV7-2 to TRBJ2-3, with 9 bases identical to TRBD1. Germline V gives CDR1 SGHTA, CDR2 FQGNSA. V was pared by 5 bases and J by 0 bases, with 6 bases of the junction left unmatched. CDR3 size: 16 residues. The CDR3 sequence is CASSARQGGSTDTQYF. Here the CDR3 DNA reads TGTGCCAGCAGCGCGCGACAGGGGGGTAGCACAGATACGCAGTATTTT.

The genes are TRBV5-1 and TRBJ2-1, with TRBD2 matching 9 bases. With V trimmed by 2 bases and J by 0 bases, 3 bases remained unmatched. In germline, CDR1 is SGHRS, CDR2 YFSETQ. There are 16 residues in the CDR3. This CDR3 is CASSLKAGGSYNEQFF. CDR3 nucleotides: TGCGCCAGCAGCTTAAAAGCGGGGGGCTCCTACAATGAGCAGTTCTTC.

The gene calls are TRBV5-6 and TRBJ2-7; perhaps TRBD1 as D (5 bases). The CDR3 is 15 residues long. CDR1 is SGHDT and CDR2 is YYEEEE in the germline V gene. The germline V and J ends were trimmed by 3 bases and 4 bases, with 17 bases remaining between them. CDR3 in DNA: TGTGCCAGCAGCTCCGGAATCATCCAGGGATACGAGCAGTACGTC. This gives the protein CASSSGIIQGYEQYV.

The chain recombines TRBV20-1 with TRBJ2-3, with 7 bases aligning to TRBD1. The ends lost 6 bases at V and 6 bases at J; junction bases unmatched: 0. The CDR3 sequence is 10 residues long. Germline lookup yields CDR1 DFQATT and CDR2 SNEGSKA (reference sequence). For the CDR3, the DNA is TGCAGTGCCAGGGGGGATACGCAGTATTTT. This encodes CSARGDTQYF.

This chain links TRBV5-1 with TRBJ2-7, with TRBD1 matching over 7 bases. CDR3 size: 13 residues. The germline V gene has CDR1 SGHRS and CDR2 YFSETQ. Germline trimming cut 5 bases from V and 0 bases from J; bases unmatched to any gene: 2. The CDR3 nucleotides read TGCGCCAGCAGTGACAGGGCCTCCTACGAGCAGTACTTC. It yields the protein CASSDRASYEQYF.

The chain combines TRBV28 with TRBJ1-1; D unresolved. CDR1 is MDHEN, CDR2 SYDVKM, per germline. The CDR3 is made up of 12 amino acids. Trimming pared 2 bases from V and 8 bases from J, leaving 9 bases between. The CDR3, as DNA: TGTGCCAGCAGTTTAGCCCGCGCCGAAGCTTTCTTT. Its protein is CASSLARAEAFF.

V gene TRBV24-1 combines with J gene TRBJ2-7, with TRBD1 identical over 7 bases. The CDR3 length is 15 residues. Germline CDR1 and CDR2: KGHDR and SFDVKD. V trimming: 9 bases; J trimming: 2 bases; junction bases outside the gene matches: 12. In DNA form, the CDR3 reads TGTGCCACCCTCCCGGACAGGCGGCCAGCCTACGAGCAGTACGTC. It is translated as CATLPDRRPAYEQYV.

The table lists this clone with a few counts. The CDR3, as DNA: TGTGCCAGCAGCCAAGCTGCGGGACGGGGTGAAGCTTTCTTT. This codes for CASSQAAGRGEAFF. The chain uses TRBV3-1 (or the pseudogene TRBV3-2) and TRBJ1-1; a weak D match, TRBD1 (5 bases). Germline CDR1 and CDR2: LGHDT and YNNKEL (reference sequence). The CDR3 is 14 amino acids. V lost 1 base and J lost 7, with 13 bases in between.

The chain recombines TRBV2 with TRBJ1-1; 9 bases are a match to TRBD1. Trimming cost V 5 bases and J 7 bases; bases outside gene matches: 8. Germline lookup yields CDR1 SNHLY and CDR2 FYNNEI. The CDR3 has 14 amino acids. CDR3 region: CASSPGTGKGEAFF. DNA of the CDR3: TGTGCCAGCAGTCCCGGGACAGGGAAGGGTGAAGCTTTCTTT. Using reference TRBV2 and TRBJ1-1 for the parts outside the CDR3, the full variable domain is EPEVTQTPSHQVTQMGQEVILRCVPISNHLYFYWYRQILGQKVEFLVSFYNNEISEKSEIFDDQFSVERPDGSNFTLKIRSTKLEDSAMYFCASSPGTGKGEAFFGQGTRLTVV.

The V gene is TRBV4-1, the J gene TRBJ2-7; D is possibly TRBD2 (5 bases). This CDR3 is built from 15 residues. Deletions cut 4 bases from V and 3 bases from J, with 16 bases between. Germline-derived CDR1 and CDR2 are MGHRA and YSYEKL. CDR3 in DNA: TGCGCCAGCAGCCTTAAGTCCGAGGGCCTCTACGAGCAGTACTTC. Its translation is CASSLKSEGLYEQYF.

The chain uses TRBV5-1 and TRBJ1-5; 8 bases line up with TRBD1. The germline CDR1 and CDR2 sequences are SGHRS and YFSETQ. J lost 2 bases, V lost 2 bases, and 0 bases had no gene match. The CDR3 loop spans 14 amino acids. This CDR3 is CASSLQGGNQPQHF. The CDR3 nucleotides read TGCGCCAGCAGCTTACAGGGGGGCAATCAGCCCCAGCATTTT.